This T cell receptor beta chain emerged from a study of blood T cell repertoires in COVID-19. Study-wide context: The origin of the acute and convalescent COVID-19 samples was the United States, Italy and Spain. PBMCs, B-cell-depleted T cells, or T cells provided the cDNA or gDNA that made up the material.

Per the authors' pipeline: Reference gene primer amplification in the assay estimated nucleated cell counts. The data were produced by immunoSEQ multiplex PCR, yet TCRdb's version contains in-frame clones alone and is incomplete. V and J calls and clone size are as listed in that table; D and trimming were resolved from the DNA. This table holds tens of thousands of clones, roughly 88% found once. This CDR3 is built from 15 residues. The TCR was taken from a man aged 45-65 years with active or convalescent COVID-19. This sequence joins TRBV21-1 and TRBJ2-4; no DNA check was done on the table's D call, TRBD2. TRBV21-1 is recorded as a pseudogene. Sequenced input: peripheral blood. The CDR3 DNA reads TGTGCCAGCACCGGGATCTTTAGCGGGCGGAACATTCAGTACTTC. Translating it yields CASTGIFSGRNIQYF.